This passage covers 21 T cell receptor beta chains from one sample sequenced in a study of response to subunit inactivated influenza vaccine. TCRdb re-derived calls from the RT-PCR reads in MiXCR, one entry per CDR3 protein. The table lists 450,000 to 600,000 distinct CDR3 sequences, about 15% of them singletons, with 3% in the top ten. The sequences come from CD4+ T cells sorted from PBMCs, collected around 25 months after vaccination. The receptors come from a man between 50 and 75 years old who received an inactivated influenza vaccine.

This clonotype has ten or more counts. The chain couples TRBV5-1 to TRBJ2-3; 8 bases align to TRBD2. The CDR3 has 16 amino acids. Trimming removed 2 bases from V and 2 bases from J; junction bases left unmatched: 7. The germline CDR1 and CDR2 sequences are SGHRS and YFSETQ. CDR3 in amino acids: CASSFRTSSYTDTQYF. The DNA of the CDR3 is TGCGCCAGCAGCTTTAGGACTAGCAGTTACACAGATACGCAGTATTTT.

V gene TRBV29-1 combines with J gene TRBJ2-3; TRBD2 matches at 9 bases. V was pared by 4 bases and J by 1 base, with 6 bases of the junction left unmatched. This CDR3 has 15 residues. Germline loops: CDR1 SQVTM, CDR2 ANQGSEA. CDR3 in amino acids: CSVVLLAGRTDTQYF. The CDR3 nucleotides read TGCAGCGTTGTCTTGCTAGCGGGGCGCACAGATACGCAGTATTTT.

The chain couples TRBV5-1 to TRBJ1-2; 8 bases agree with TRBD1. The CDR3 loop spans 14 amino acids. Per germline, CDR1 SGHRS and CDR2 YFSETQ. Trimming removed 5 bases from V and 4 bases from J; junction bases left unmatched: 7. CDR3: CASRPRQGAYGYTF. The CDR3 DNA reads as TGCGCCAGCAGGCCCAGGCAGGGGGCCTATGGCTACACCTTC.

This chain connects TRBV28 to TRBJ1-1; TRBD1 might be the D (6 bases). Trimming stripped 3 bases from V and 7 bases from J, with 12 bases between. The CDR3 is made up of 13 amino acids. Germline V gene lookup returns CDR1 MDHEN and CDR2 SYDVKM. CDR3 coding DNA: TGTGCCAGCAGTTTTATCAGGGGCCGTGAAGCTTTCTTT. This sequence encodes CASSFIRGREAFF.

The chain carries TRBV18 and TRBJ1-1; D gene ambiguous. V lost 6 bases and J lost 4, with 15 bases in between. The CDR3 covers 14 residues. Germline CDR1 is KGHSH and CDR2 is LQKENI. CDR3 sequence reads: CASSRTAPSTEAFF. The CDR3 DNA follows: TGTGCCAGCTCCCGTACAGCGCCGAGCACTGAAGCTTTCTTT.

This clonotype was recorded at least ten times. The chain recombines TRBV4-3 with TRBJ1-6; D gene ambiguous. Germline CDR1 LGHNA, CDR2 YSLEER. The CDR3 length is 14 residues. V gave up 6 bases and J gave up 9 bases, with 15 bases separating them. The DNA for the CDR3 is TGCGCCAGCAGTCCAACTTGGAGAACTTCACCCCTCCACTTT. This codes for CASSPTWRTSPLHF.

The J gene is TRBJ2-7, the V gene TRBV7-4; D call uncertain. Germline assignment: CDR1 SGHVT and CDR2 SQSDAQ. The CDR3 covers 16 residues. The germline V and J ends were trimmed by 5 bases and 2 bases, with 19 bases remaining between them. CDR3 amino acids: CASSHDWGSRPYEQYF. The CDR3 region has the DNA TGTGCCAGCAGCCATGACTGGGGTAGCCGGCCCTACGAGCAGTACTTC.

V and J are TRBV20-1 and TRBJ2-7; D is perhaps TRBD1 (6 bases). From germline, CDR1 is DFQATT and CDR2 SNEGSKA (reference sequence). V lost 8 bases, J lost 0 bases, and 26 bases lay in between. The CDR3 is 17 residues long. In DNA, the CDR3 is TGCAGTTCCCCCAGGCAGGGGCTCTCCCTGAGCTCCTACGAGCAGTACTTC. Protein sequence: CSSPRQGLSLSSYEQYF.

This clonotype was found a few times. The CDR3 spells CASSRLTGDTGELFF. DNA for the CDR3: TGCGCCAGCAGCCGCCTCACAGGGGACACCGGGGAGCTGTTTTTT. This chain uses TRBV5-1 with TRBJ2-2, with 7 positions matching TRBD1. Germline V gene sequence: CDR1 SGHRS, CDR2 YFSETQ. CDR3 length: 15 amino acids. Germline trimming cut 4 bases from V and 3 bases from J; bases unmatched to any gene: 6.

This clonotype was detected only a few times. The chain has TRBV27 and TRBJ1-1; no definite D call. V was pared by 2 bases and J by 0 bases, with 13 bases between. Per germline, CDR1 MNHEY and CDR2 SMNVEV (reference sequence). This CDR3 region has 16 residues. CDR3 bases: TGTGCCAGCAGTTTAATCGGACGGCACATGAACACTGAAGCTTTCTTT. It encodes CASSLIGRHMNTEAFF.

Note on this clonotype: This is likely a read error, given that the CDR3 carries no conserved phenylalanine or tryptophan at its end. The chain is built from TRBV12-3 or TRBV12-4 and TRBJ2-1; possibly TRBD2 for D (6 bases). V dropped 8 bases and J dropped 10 bases, with 18 bases sitting between them. The CDR3 has 13 amino acids. The CDR3 nucleotides read TGTGCCAGCTTCCGGGACTCGCGGGGCGAGCAGTTCATC. As protein: CASFRDSRGEQFI.

The chain recombines TRBV10-3 with TRBJ2-3; TRBD1 is a possible D gene (6 bases). Germline V gene sequence: CDR1 ENHRY, CDR2 SYGVKD. This CDR3 has 14 residues. V lost 8 bases to trimming and J lost 2 bases, with 14 bases between them. The CDR3 spells CAIRRGADTDTQYF. The CDR3 coding sequence is TGTGCCATCCGCAGGGGCGCCGACACAGATACGCAGTATTTT.

The genes are TRBV6-2 or TRBV6-3 and TRBJ2-6, with a weak D call TRBD1 (5 bases). The CDR3 totals 13 residues. With 6 bases removed from V and 3 bases from J, the gap between germline ends came to 6 bases. The germline V gene has CDR1 MNHEY and CDR2 SVGEGT. The DNA for the CDR3 is TGTGCCAGCAGAGGGGATGGGGCCAACGTCCTGACTTTC. Translation gives CASRGDGANVLTF.

In this sample, this clonotype turned up a few times. The chain has TRBV15 and TRBJ2-1, with TRBD2 identical over 13 bases. CDR3 size: 14 residues. The germline V gene has CDR1 LNHNV and CDR2 YYDKDF (reference sequence). With 9 bases clipped from V and 9 bases from J, the junction kept 8 bases outside the gene matches. CDR3 region: CATKLAGGQGEQFF. The CDR3 coding sequence is TGTGCCACTAAACTAGCGGGAGGGCAGGGTGAGCAGTTCTTC.

The chain combines TRBV20-1 with TRBJ1-5; 7 nucleotides match TRBD1. This CDR3 comprises 15 residues. The germline V gene has CDR1 DFQATT and CDR2 SNEGSKA (reference sequence). With 7 bases clipped from V and 3 bases from J, the junction kept 12 bases outside the gene matches. CDR3 protein: CSVPSRDSLNQPQHF. In DNA, the CDR3 is TGCAGTGTCCCATCCCGGGACAGTCTCAATCAGCCCCAGCATTTT.

In this sample, this clonotype turned up a few times. The genes are TRBV10-3 and TRBJ2-6; D is undetermined. CDR3 length equals 12 residues. Trimming stripped 10 bases from V and 3 bases from J, with 7 bases between. Germline CDR1 is ENHRY and CDR2 is SYGVKD. The chain's CDR3 is CATEGGANVLTF. CDR3 DNA sequence: TGTGCCACTGAAGGTGGGGCCAACGTCCTGACTTTC.

The chain uses TRBV30 and TRBJ2-5, with 7 bases fitting TRBD1. The CDR3 runs to 12 residues. Germline values: CDR1 GTSNPN, CDR2 SVGIG (reference sequence). Trimming at V came to 4 bases and at J to 5 bases, leaving 4 bases not matched to a gene. The CDR3 sequence is CAWNRGWETQYF. CDR3 DNA: TGTGCCTGGAACAGGGGATGGGAGACCCAGTACTTC.

This clonotype was detected many times. The chain employs TRBV7-6 and TRBJ2-4; D may match TRBD1 or TRBD2 (5 bases each). The ends were cut back, 6 bases at V and 6 bases at J, with 18 bases in the middle. Germline CDR1 SGHVS, CDR2 FNYEAQ. CDR3 size: 15 residues. The CDR3 loop is CASSRGLGLLNIQYF. The CDR3 bases are TGTGCCAGCAGTCGAGGGCTGGGGCTCTTAAACATTCAGTACTTC.

The rearrangement links TRBV20-1 to TRBJ2-1; D is possibly TRBD2 (5 bases). The CDR3 length is 14 residues. Germline CDR1 reads DFQATT; CDR2 reads SNEGSKA (reference sequence). V was pared by 0 bases and J by 2 bases, with 8 bases between. The CDR3: CSARDARAYNEQFF. CDR3 DNA: TGCAGTGCTAGAGACGCGAGGGCCTACAATGAGCAGTTCTTC.

In its sample, this clonotype was seen a few times. The chain combines TRBV19 with TRBJ2-1; tentatively, D is TRBD1 (6 bases). CDR3 size: 19 residues. CDR1 is LNHDA, CDR2 SQIVND, per germline (reference sequence). The germline V and J ends were trimmed by 2 bases and 10 bases, with 30 bases remaining between them. The CDR3 DNA reads TGTGCCAGTAGTATACTGGAGTATATAAGCGGACAGTCGTTTAAGGAGCAGTTCTTC. This translates into CASSILEYISGQSFKEQFF.

This clonotype was recorded a few times. The chain combines TRBV10-3 with TRBJ2-2, with D possibly being TRBD2 (5 bases). CDR3 length: 16 residues. V was trimmed by 3 bases and J by 2 bases, leaving 13 bases between them. Per the germline V gene, CDR1 is ENHRY and CDR2 is SYGVKD. The CDR3 bases are TGTGCCATCAGTGATTCTTATCGGGAAAACACCGGGGAGCTGTTTTTT. It yields the protein CAISDSYRENTGELFF.